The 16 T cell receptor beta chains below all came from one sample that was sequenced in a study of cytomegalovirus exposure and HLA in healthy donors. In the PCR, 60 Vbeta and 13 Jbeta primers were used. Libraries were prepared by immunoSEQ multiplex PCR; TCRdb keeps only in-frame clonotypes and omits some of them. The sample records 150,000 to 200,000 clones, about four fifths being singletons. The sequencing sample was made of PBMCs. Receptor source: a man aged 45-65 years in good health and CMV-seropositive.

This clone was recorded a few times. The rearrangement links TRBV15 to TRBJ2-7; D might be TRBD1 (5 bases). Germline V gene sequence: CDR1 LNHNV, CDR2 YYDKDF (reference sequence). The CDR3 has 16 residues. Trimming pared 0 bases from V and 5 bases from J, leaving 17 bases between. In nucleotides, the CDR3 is TGTGCCACCAGCAGAGAGGGGCGCCTAGGACAACACGAGCAGTACTTC. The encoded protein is CATSREGRLGQHEQYF. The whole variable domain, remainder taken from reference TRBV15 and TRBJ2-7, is DAMVIQNPRYQVTQFGKPVTLSCSQTLNHNVMYWYQQKSSQAPKLLFHYYDKDFNNEADTPDNFQSRRPNTSFCFLDIRSPGLGDTAMYLCATSREGRLGQHEQYFGPGTRLTVT.

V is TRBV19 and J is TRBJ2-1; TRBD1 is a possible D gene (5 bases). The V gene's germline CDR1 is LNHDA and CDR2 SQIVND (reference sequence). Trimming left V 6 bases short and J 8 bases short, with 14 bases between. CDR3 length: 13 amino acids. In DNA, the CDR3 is TGTGCCAGTAGCTCGGCAGGGTATGATGAGCAGTTCTTC. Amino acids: CASSSAGYDEQFF. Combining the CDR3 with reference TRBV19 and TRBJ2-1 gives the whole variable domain DGGITQSPKYLFRKEGQNVTLSCEQNLNHDAMYWYRQDPGQGLRLIYYSQIVNDFQKGDIAEGYSVSREKKESFPLTVTSAQKNPTAFYLCASSSAGYDEQFFGPGTRLTVL.

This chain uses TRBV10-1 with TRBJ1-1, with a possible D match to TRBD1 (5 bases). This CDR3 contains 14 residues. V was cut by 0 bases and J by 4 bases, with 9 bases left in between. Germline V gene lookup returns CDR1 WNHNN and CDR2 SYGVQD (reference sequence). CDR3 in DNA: TGCGCCAGCAGTGAGTCGGTGGGGGGCACTGAAGCTTTCTTT. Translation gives CASSESVGGTEAFF.

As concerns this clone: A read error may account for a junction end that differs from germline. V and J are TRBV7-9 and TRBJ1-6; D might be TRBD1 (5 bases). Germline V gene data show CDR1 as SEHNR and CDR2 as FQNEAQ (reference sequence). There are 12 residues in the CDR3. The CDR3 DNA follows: TGTTCCAGCAGCTTAGAGGGGTCACCCCTCCACTTT. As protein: CSSSLEGSPLHF.

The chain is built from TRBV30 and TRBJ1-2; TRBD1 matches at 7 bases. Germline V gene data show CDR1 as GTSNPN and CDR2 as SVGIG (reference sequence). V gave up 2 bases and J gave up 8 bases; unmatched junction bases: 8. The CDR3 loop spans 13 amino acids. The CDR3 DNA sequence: TGTGCCTGGAGTAGGACAGGAAGGGAGGGCTACACCTTC. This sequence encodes CAWSRTGREGYTF.

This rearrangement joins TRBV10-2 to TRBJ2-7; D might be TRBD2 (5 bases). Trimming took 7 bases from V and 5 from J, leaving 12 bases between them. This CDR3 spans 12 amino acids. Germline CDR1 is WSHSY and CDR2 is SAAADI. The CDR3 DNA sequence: TGCGCCAGCACCCGGGATGTCGACGAGCAGTACTTC. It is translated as CASTRDVDEQYF.

The CDR3 nucleotides read TGTGCCAGCAGCGGTGGGGCTAGCGGGGGGTGGCAAGAGACCCAGTACTTC. It is translated as CASSGGASGGWQETQYF. This chain connects TRBV9 to TRBJ2-5; 11 nucleotides match TRBD2. The trim removed 3 bases at V and 2 bases at J, leaving 9 bases unmatched. This CDR3 comprises 17 residues. Germline V gene lookup returns CDR1 SGDLS and CDR2 YYNGEE.

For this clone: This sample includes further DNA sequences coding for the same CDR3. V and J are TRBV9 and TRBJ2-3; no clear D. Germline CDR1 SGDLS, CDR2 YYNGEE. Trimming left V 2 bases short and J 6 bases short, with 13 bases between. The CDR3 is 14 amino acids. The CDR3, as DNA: TGTGCCAGCAGCGTTTTTAAAGAGGCGGATACGCAGTATTTT. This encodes CASSVFKEADTQYF.

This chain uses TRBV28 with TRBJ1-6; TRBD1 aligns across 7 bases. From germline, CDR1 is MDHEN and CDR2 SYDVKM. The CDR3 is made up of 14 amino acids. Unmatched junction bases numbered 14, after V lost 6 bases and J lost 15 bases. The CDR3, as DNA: TGTGCCAGCAGCCGCCGGGACAGAAGGGCATTCCTCCACTTT. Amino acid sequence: CASSRRDRRAFLHF.

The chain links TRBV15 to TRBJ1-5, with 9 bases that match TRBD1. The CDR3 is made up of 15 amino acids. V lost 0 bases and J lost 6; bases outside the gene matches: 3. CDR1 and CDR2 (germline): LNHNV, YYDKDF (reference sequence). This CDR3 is CATSRDRTGVQPQHF. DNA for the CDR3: TGTGCCACCAGCAGAGATCGGACAGGGGTTCAGCCCCAGCATTTT. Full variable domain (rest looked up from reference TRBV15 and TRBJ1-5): DAMVIQNPRYQVTQFGKPVTLSCSQTLNHNVMYWYQQKSSQAPKLLFHYYDKDFNNEADTPDNFQSRRPNTSFCFLDIRSPGLGDTAMYLCATSRDRTGVQPQHFGDGTRLSIL.

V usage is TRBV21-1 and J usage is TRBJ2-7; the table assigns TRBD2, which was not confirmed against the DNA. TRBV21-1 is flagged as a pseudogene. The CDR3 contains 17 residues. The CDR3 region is CASSKAPSTSGTYEQYF. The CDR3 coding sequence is TGTGCCAGCAGCAAAGCCCCGTCGACTAGCGGGACCTACGAGCAGTACTTC.

In DNA, the CDR3 is TGTGCCAGCAGAGGGACTAGCGGGGGGGTAGGTACGCAGTATTTT. The encoded protein is CASRGTSGGVGTQYF. The chain couples TRBV2 to TRBJ2-3; 16 positions match TRBD2. Germline trimming cut 6 bases from V and 8 bases from J; bases unmatched to any gene: 5. Germline values: CDR1 SNHLY, CDR2 FYNNEI. This CDR3 contains 15 residues. The full variable domain, rest sourced from reference TRBV2 and TRBJ2-3, is EPEVTQTPSHQVTQMGQEVILRCVPISNHLYFYWYRQILGQKVEFLVSFYNNEISEKSEIFDDQFSVERPDGSNFTLKIRSTKLEDSAMYFCASRGTSGGVGTQYFGPGTRLTVL.

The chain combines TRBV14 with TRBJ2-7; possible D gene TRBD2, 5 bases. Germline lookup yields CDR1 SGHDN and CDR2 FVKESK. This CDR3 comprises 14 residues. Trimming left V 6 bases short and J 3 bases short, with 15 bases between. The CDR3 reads CASRDRGKGYEQYF. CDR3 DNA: TGTGCCAGCAGGGACCGGGGAAAGGGCTACGAGCAGTACTTC. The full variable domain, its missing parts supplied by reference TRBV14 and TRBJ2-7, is EAGVTQFPSHSVIEKGQTVTLRCDPISGHDNLYWYRRVMGKEIKFLLHFVKESKQDESGMPNNRFLAERTGGTYSTLKVQPAELEDSGVYFCASRDRGKGYEQYFGPGTRLTVT.

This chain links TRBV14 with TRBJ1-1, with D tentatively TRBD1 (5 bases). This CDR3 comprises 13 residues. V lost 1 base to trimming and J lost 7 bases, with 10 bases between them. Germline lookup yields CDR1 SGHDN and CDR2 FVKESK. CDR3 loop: CASSQVGQNEAFF. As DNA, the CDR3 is TGTGCCAGCAGCCAAGTGGGGCAGAATGAAGCTTTCTTT. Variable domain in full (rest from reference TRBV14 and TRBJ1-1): EAGVTQFPSHSVIEKGQTVTLRCDPISGHDNLYWYRRVMGKEIKFLLHFVKESKQDESGMPNNRFLAERTGGTYSTLKVQPAELEDSGVYFCASSQVGQNEAFFGQGTRLTVV.

The CDR3 sequence: CASSLGRNTEAFF. The CDR3, as DNA: TGTGCCAGCAGCTTAGGTAGGAACACTGAAGCTTTCTTT. The genes are TRBV11-2 and TRBJ1-1; D gene uncertain. Germline V gene data show CDR1 as SGHAT and CDR2 as FQNNGV. Trimming took off 1 base at V and 1 base at J, with 4 bases between the two ends. The CDR3 consists of 13 residues.

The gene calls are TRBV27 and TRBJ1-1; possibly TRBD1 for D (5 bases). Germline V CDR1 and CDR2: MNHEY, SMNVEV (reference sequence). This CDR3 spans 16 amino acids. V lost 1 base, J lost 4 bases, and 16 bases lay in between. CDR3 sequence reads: CASSLFRGIPSTEAFF. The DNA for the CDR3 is TGTGCCAGCAGTTTATTTCGGGGGATCCCCTCCACTGAAGCTTTCTTT.